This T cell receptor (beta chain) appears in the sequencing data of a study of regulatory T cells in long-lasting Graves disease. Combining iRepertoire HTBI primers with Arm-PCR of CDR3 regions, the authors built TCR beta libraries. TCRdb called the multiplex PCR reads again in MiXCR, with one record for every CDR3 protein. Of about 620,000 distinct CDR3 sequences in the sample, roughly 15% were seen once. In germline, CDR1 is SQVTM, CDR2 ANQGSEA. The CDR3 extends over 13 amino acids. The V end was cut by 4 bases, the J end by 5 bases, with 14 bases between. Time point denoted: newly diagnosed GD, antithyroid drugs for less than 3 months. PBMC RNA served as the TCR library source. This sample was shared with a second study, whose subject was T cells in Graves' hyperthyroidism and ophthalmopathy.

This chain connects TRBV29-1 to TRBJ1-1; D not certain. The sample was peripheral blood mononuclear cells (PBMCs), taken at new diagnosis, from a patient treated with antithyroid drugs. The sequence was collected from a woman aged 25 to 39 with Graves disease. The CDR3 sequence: CSVGMGGSTEAFF. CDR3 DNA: TGCAGCGTTGGGATGGGAGGGAGTACTGAAGCTTTCTTT. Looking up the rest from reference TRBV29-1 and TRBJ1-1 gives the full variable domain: SAVISQKPSRDICQRGTSLTIQCQVDSQVTMMFWYRQQPGQSLTLIATANQGSEATYESGFVIDKFPISRPNLTFSTLTVSNMSPEDSSIYLCSVGMGGSTEAFFGQGTRLTVV.